The 13 T cell receptor beta chains below come from one sample, sequenced in a study of a mutant IDH1 vaccine in newly diagnosed glioma. Measured with immunoSEQ multiplex PCR; TCRdb has only the in-frame clones, and not every one. The profile shows around 27,000 clones, around 77% of them singletons. The time point is: week 11, during vaccination. It was 300 ug of mutant IDH1 20-mer peptide that made up each vaccine dose, given with topical imiquimod. No antigens are known for them. Sequenced here: PBMCs, sampled from a glioma patient whose treatment included an IDH1 peptide vaccine. These receptors all stem from a woman aged 18-29 years with glioma.

The chain combines TRBV10-3 with TRBJ2-7; D may match TRBD1 or TRBD2 (5 bases each). Trimming shortened V by 7 bases and J by 2 bases, and 12 bases separated the two germline ends. The CDR3 is 13 amino acids. Germline V gene sequence: CDR1 ENHRY, CDR2 SYGVKD. CDR3 sequence reads: CAIMGERAYEQYF. The CDR3 coding sequence is TGTGCCATCATGGGGGAAAGGGCCTACGAGCAGTACTTC.

The CDR3 region is CASSIGRGQFTDTQYF. CDR3 coding DNA: TGTGCCAGTAGTATCGGCAGGGGGCAATTCACAGATACGCAGTATTTT. The chain uses TRBV19 and TRBJ2-3, with 8 bases identical to TRBD1. The trim removed 3 bases at V and 2 bases at J, leaving 7 bases unmatched. The V gene's germline CDR1 is LNHDA and CDR2 SQIVND (reference sequence). This CDR3 is built from 16 residues.

The J gene is TRBJ2-7, the V gene TRBV15, with D perhaps matching TRBD2 (6 bases). CDR1 is LNHNV and CDR2 is YYDKDF in the germline V gene (reference sequence). This CDR3 spans 15 amino acids. Trimming pared 5 bases from V and 0 bases from J, leaving 14 bases between. As DNA, the CDR3 is TGTGCCACCAGCCCCCGACTAGAGAGCTCCTACGAGCAGTACTTC. Its protein product is CATSPRLESSYEQYF.

The chain is built from TRBV7-9 and TRBJ1-6, with a possible D match to TRBD1 (5 bases). V was cut by 3 bases and J by 7 bases, with 10 bases left in between. CDR1 is SEHNR, CDR2 FQNEAQ, per germline (reference sequence). CDR3 size: 14 residues. CDR3 coding DNA: TGTGCCAGCAGCTTTCCAGACAGCAATTCACCCCTCCACTTT. This sequence encodes CASSFPDSNSPLHF.

The CDR3 here is CASSAQNEKLFF. CDR3 coding DNA: TGCGCCAGCAGCGCCCAAAATGAAAAACTGTTTTTT. This chain connects TRBV5-1 to TRBJ1-4; D unresolved. Germline V gives CDR1 SGHRS, CDR2 YFSETQ. V was cut by 4 bases and J by 5 bases, with 6 bases left in between. The CDR3 runs to 12 residues.

The chain uses TRBV29-1 and TRBJ1-2, with a tentative D call TRBD1 (5 bases). Trimming left V 1 base short and J 8 bases short, with 11 bases between. The germline gives CDR1 SQVTM, CDR2 ANQGSEA. This CDR3 has 12 amino acids. CDR3: CSVEGGAGGYTF. CDR3 coding DNA: TGCAGCGTTGAAGGTGGGGCAGGGGGCTACACCTTC.

This chain connects TRBV30 to TRBJ2-3; 7 bases line up with TRBD1. CDR3 size: 12 residues. Germline V gene sequence: CDR1 GTSNPN, CDR2 SVGIG (reference sequence). V was pared by 2 bases and J by 6 bases, with 2 bases of the junction left unmatched. The CDR3 here is CAWSRQGDTQYF. The CDR3 region has the DNA TGTGCCTGGAGTAGACAGGGTGATACGCAGTATTTT.

This clone has just a few counts. The gene calls are TRBV6-1 and TRBJ1-2; weak D call: TRBD1 (5 bases). Trimming removed 1 base from V and 5 bases from J, with 11 bases in between. Germline V CDR1 and CDR2: MNHNS, SASEGT. The CDR3 totals 14 residues. The CDR3 DNA is TGTGCCAGCAGTGAAGAGGCCGCAGGGTATGGCTACACCTTC. Its translation: CASSEEAAGYGYTF.

The gene calls are TRBV25-1 and TRBJ2-1; TRBD2 matches at 14 bases. Trimming removed 4 bases from V and 8 bases from J; junction bases left unmatched: 4. In germline, CDR1 is MGHDK, CDR2 SYGVNS. The CDR3 has 15 residues. The CDR3 sequence: CASSASGLAGDEQFF. CDR3 nucleotide sequence: TGTGCCAGCAGTGCTTCGGGACTAGCGGGGGATGAGCAGTTCTTC.

This clone was picked up a small number of times. The chain carries TRBV18 and TRBJ1-1; D not certain. Germline V gene sequence: CDR1 KGHSH, CDR2 LQKENI. V lost 3 bases to trimming and J lost 5 bases, with 16 bases between them. This CDR3 spans 15 amino acids. The CDR3 sequence is CASSPPRSVRTEAFF. CDR3 nucleotides: TGTGCCAGCTCACCTCCCCGGTCGGTTCGGACTGAAGCTTTCTTT.

The CDR3 region is CASSPGTGKTAKEPQHF. The CDR3 DNA is TGTGCCAGCAGCCCCGGGACAGGGAAGACGGCTAAAGAGCCCCAGCATTTT. This sequence joins TRBV7-6 and TRBJ1-5; 9 bases are shared with TRBD1. Per the germline V gene, CDR1 is SGHVS and CDR2 is FNYEAQ. Unmatched junction bases numbered 16, after V lost 5 bases and J lost 8 bases. This CDR3 comprises 17 residues. The whole variable domain, remainder taken from reference TRBV7-6 and TRBJ1-5, is GAGVSQSPRYKVTKRGQDVALRCDPISGHVSLYWYRQALGQGPEFLTYFNYEAQQDKSGLPNDRFSAERPEGSISTLTIQRTEQRDSAMYRCASSPGTGKTAKEPQHFGDGTRLSIL.

This chain uses TRBV9 with TRBJ2-1, with 10 bases that match TRBD2. Trimming cost V 3 bases and J 4 bases; bases outside gene matches: 4. Germline-derived CDR1 and CDR2 are SGDLS and YYNGEE. This CDR3 comprises 15 residues. The CDR3 is CASSGLLAGYNEQFF. The CDR3, as DNA: TGTGCCAGCAGCGGTCTACTAGCGGGGTACAATGAGCAGTTCTTC.

The gene calls are TRBV9 and TRBJ1-2; no clear D. The CDR3 has 14 residues. V was clipped by 4 bases and J by 0 bases, with 10 bases between them. The germline V gene has CDR1 SGDLS and CDR2 YYNGEE. The CDR3 DNA reads as TGTGCCAGCAGCATTTCCTCGTCTAACTATGGCTACACCTTC. Residues: CASSISSSNYGYTF.